This TCR beta chain was sequenced for a study of T cells in Graves' hyperthyroidism and ophthalmopathy. Diagnoses were made from clinical symptoms, serum measures (thyroxine and TRAb), thyroid ultrasound and orbital computed tomography. The blood sample predates any ophthalmopathy symptoms, coming from first hyperthyroidism diagnosis. This clonotype occurred many times. Its antigen is still unknown. The CDR3 regions of TCR beta were amplified from RNA transcripts. The HTBI primer set was used in a first-round RT-PCR of the TCR CDR3. TCRdb re-called the multiplex PCR reads through MiXCR, storing one row per CDR3 protein. Of 250,000 to 300,000 distinct CDR3 sequences listed, less than 15% are singletons. The V gene lost 8 bases and the J gene lost 3 bases, with 20 bases spanning the gap. CDR3 length: 15 residues. Germline CDR1 MDHEN, CDR2 SYDVKM. Notes on the study in general: Most thyroid-expanded clonotypes above 0.001 were also found in blood.

The sample comprised blood. The receptor was derived from a young woman with Graves' hyperthyroidism that later progressed to Graves' ophthalmopathy. V usage is TRBV28 and J usage is TRBJ2-7; D is perhaps TRBD1 or TRBD2 (5 bases each). CDR3 bases: TGTGCCAGCCGAACTACCGAAATGGGGGTCTACGAGCAGTACTTC. Translated, it gives CASRTTEMGVYEQYF. Looking up the rest from reference TRBV28 and TRBJ2-7 gives the full variable domain: DVKVTQSSRYLVKRTGEKVFLECVQDMDHENMFWYRQDPGLGLRLIYFSYDVKMKEKGDIPEGYSVSREKKERFSLILESASTNQTSMYLCASRTTEMGVYEQYFGPGTRLTVT.